This T cell receptor (beta chain) was retrieved from a study of blood T cell repertoires in COVID-19. Turning to the study itself: T cells, B-cell-depleted T cells, or PBMCs provided the cDNA or gDNA that served as material.

The sample holds many counts of this clone. The authors' processing: Reference gene primers were amplified, and this amplification served to estimate nucleated cell counts. Produced via immunoSEQ multiplex PCR; TCRdb's table is partial and in-frame only. V, J and clone size derive from that table, while D and trimming were established from the DNA sequence. The sample holds hundreds of thousands of clones, roughly 91% seen once. V shed 6 bases, J shed 1 base, and the junction held 13 bases outside the gene matches. CDR3 length: 18 amino acids. From germline, CDR1 is SGHAT and CDR2 FQNNGV. The sample consisted of PBMCs or T cells enriched from blood (not recorded which). V is TRBV11-2 and J is TRBJ2-1; 9 bases match TRBD2. This TCR was sampled from a woman aged 30 to 39 who had recovered from COVID-19. CDR3 protein: CASRGTRRLAVSYNEQFF. The CDR3 DNA is TGTGCCAGCAGAGGGACCCGACGACTAGCGGTATCCTACAATGAGCAGTTCTTC.